A selection of T cell receptor beta chains follows, all from one sample in a study of cytomegalovirus exposure and HLA in healthy donors. Libraries were prepared by immunoSEQ multiplex PCR; TCRdb keeps only in-frame clonotypes and omits some of them. The repertoire holds around 260,000 clones, with 80% as singletons. The sample consisted of PBMCs. These receptors came from a girl aged 2-10 years in good health and CMV-seronegative. Each CDR3 is given with its conserved first and last residue. A D gene is named only where the DNA matches it firmly. The size entry is marked missing in some rows and otherwise reads once, few, many or a size class.

j_gene | d_gene | v_gene | abundance | CDR3aa | CDR3nt
TRBJ2-7 | TRBD1 | TRBV5-6 | - | CASSLAGFIGGGYEQYF | TGTGCCAGCAGCTTGGCCGGGTTCATAGGGGGCGGCTACGAGCAGTACTTC
TRBJ2-7 | - | TRBV7-3 | - | CASSQGIGQYYEQYF | TGTGCCAGCAGCCAGGGTATTGGACAGTACTACGAGCAGTACTTC
TRBJ1-2 | TRBD1 | TRBV7-9 | - | CASSSQGVHSGYTF | TGTGCCAGCAGCTCACAGGGGGTTCACAGTGGCTACACCTTC
TRBJ1-4 | - | TRBV19 | - | CASSISGATNEKLFF | TGTGCCAGTAGTATTTCAGGGGCAACTAATGAAAAACTGTTTTTT
TRBJ1-1 | - | TRBV4-1 | once | CASSQDPRGLNTEAFF | TGCGCCAGCAGCCAAGATCCTAGGGGTTTGAACACTGAAGCTTTCTTT
TRBJ2-7 | - | TRBV19 | - | CASSIQGGLDSYEQYF | TGTGCCAGTAGTATACAGGGGGGACTGGACTCCTACGAGCAGTACTTC
TRBJ1-1 | TRBD1 | TRBV2 | - | CASSGGQGYTEAFF | TGTGCCAGCAGTGGGGGACAGGGCTACACTGAAGCTTTCTTT
TRBJ2-1 | TRBD2 | TRBV4-1 | - | CASSQDEWTRASGSLYNEQFF | TGCGCCAGCAGCCAAGATGAATGGACGAGGGCTAGCGGGAGCCTCTACAATGAGCAGTTCTTC
TRBJ1-1 | - | TRBV7-9 | - | CASSPPVANTEAFF | TGTGCCAGCAGCCCCCCAGTGGCGAACACTGAAGCTTTCTTT
TRBJ2-7 | TRBD2 | TRBV11-2 | - | CASRRERLAGVDEQYF | TGTGCCAGCAGACGCGAGCGACTAGCGGGAGTTGACGAGCAGTACTTC
TRBJ2-3 | TRBD1 | TRBV7-6 | once | CASSLPGTGDTDTQYF | TGTGCCAGCAGCTTACCCGGGACAGGGGACACAGATACGCAGTATTTT
TRBJ2-1 | TRBD1 | TRBV4-1 | - | CASSQWPVWTGANNEQFF | TGCGCCAGCAGCCAATGGCCCGTGTGGACAGGGGCTAACAATGAGCAGTTCTTC
TRBJ2-5 | - | TRBV5-4 | - | CASSLGGGLETQYF | TGTGCCAGCAGCTTGGGAGGGGGTTTAGAGACCCAGTACTTC
TRBJ2-1 | - | TRBV7-9 | - | CASSLGGGLPNEQFF | TGTGCCAGCAGCTTAGGGGGGGGCCTTCCCAATGAGCAGTTCTTC
TRBJ1-5 | - | TRBV30 | - | CAWSGGGNQPQHF | TGTGCCTGGAGCGGCGGAGGCAATCAGCCCCAGCATTTT
TRBJ2-7 | TRBD2 | TRBV4-1 | - | CASSPGRGPYEQYF | TGCGCCAGCAGCCCGGGGAGGGGACCCTACGAGCAGTACTTC
TRBJ2-1 | TRBD2 | TRBV28 | - | CASSSSGTYNEQFF | TGTGCCAGCAGTTCTAGCGGGACCTACAATGAGCAGTTCTTC
TRBJ2-1 | - | TRBV6-5 | - | CASSPQLAYNEQFF | TGTGCCAGCAGCCCCCAGTTGGCCTACAATGAGCAGTTCTTC
TRBJ2-1 | - | TRBV7-2 | - | CASSLGGLRGEQFF | TGTGCCAGCAGCTTAGGCGGGCTGAGAGGGGAGCAGTTCTTC
TRBJ1-4 | - | TRBV19 | - | CASRGYYERGRSEKLFF | TGTGCCAGTAGGGGTTACTACGAGCGGGGGCGCAGTGAAAAACTGTTTTTT
TRBJ2-3 | TRBD2 | TRBV9 | - | CASAMGGGTDTQYF | TGTGCCAGCGCCATGGGCGGGGGGACAGATACGCAGTATTTT
TRBJ2-1 | TRBD2 | TRBV5-1 | - | CASSSNPGGNNEQFF | TGCGCCAGCAGCTCGAATCCCGGGGGGAACAATGAGCAGTTCTTC
TRBJ1-1 | TRBD1 | TRBV2 | - | CASRDRGCEAFF | TGTGCCAGCAGGGACAGGGGGTGTGAAGCTTTCTTT
TRBJ1-1 | - | TRBV4-2 | once | CASSQVRGMNTEAFF | TGTGCCAGCAGCCAAGTTCGCGGCATGAACACTGAAGCTTTCTTT
TRBJ1-1 | - | TRBV6-5 | - | CASSTQRDTEAFF | TGTGCCAGCAGTACCCAAAGAGACACTGAAGCTTTCTTT
TRBJ2-1 | - | TRBV20-1 | - | CSASSPNEQFF | TGCAGTGCTAGCTCCCCCAATGAGCAGTTCTTC
TRBJ2-2 | TRBD2 | TRBV7-6 | - | CASGGVTTGELFF | TGTGCCAGCGGGGGGGTAACCACCGGGGAGCTGTTTTTT
TRBJ2-5 | - | TRBV9 | - | CASSVVPGAETQYF | TGTGCCAGCAGCGTAGTTCCGGGAGCGGAGACCCAGTACTTC
TRBJ1-1 | - | TRBV27 | - | CASFSSGIRAFF | TGTGCCAGCTTTTCCTCAGGGATTAGAGCTTTCTTT
TRBJ2-2 | - | TRBV30 | - | CAWSARVREELFF | TGTGCCTGGAGTGCCAGGGTTAGGGAGGAGCTGTTTTTT
TRBJ2-1 | TRBD1 | TRBV30 | few | CAWSNRGSYNEQFF | TGTGCCTGGAGTAACAGGGGATCCTACAATGAGCAGTTCTTC
TRBJ2-7 | TRBD2 | TRBV7-9 | - | CSSSLGEGLTPYEQYF | TGTTCCAGCAGCTTAGGGGAGGGACTCACGCCCTACGAGCAGTACTTC
TRBJ2-5 | - | TRBV15 | - | CATSRDTQGGLQETQYF | TGTGCCACCAGCAGAGATACTCAAGGCGGTCTCCAAGAGACCCAGTACTTC
TRBJ2-6 | TRBD1 | TRBV2 | - | CASSEASGTGGRPGANVLTF | TGTGCCAGCAGTGAAGCTTCTGGGACAGGGGGTAGGCCGGGGGCCAACGTCCTGACTTTC
TRBJ1-2 | - | TRBV5-4 | few | CASSPLIRVHGGYTF | TGTGCCAGCAGTCCCCTGATCAGGGTCCATGGTGGCTACACCTTC
TRBJ2-3 | - | TRBV27 | - | CASSDYPTDTQYF | TGTGCCAGCAGCGACTACCCCACAGATACGCAGTATTTT
TRBJ1-5 | TRBD1 | TRBV19 | - | CATVGTGFSNQPQHF | TGTGCCACTGTTGGGACAGGGTTTAGCAATCAGCCCCAGCATTTT
TRBJ1-2 | TRBD1 | TRBV5-5 | - | CASSPRTGGHYGYTF | TGTGCCAGCAGCCCTCGGACAGGGGGCCACTATGGCTACACCTTC
TRBJ1-2 | TRBD1 | TRBV5-4 | - | CASSLSTGVDYGYTF | TGTGCCAGCAGCTTGTCAACAGGGGTCGACTATGGCTACACCTTC
TRBJ2-7 | - | TRBV7-9 | - | CASSLVPPQSGEQYF | TGTGCCAGCAGCTTAGTCCCACCCCAGAGCGGCGAGCAGTACTTC
TRBJ1-1 | - | TRBV7-9 | - | CASTTGLMMNTEAFF | TGTGCCAGCACCACTGGGCTGATGATGAACACTGAAGCTTTCTTT
TRBJ1-1 | - | TRBV7-6 | - | CASSLGSREMNTEAFF | TGTGCCAGCAGCTTAGGCTCCCGAGAAATGAACACTGAAGCTTTCTTT
TRBJ1-2 | TRBD1 | TRBV5-4 | - | CASSLILGQGLYGYTF | TGTGCCAGCAGCTTGATCTTGGGACAGGGACTCTATGGCTACACCTTC
TRBJ2-7 | TRBD1 | TRBV5-4 | - | CASSLGQGGNEQYF | TGTGCCAGCAGCTTGGGACAGGGCGGAAACGAGCAGTACTTC
TRBJ1-6 | - | TRBV28 | - | CASISSGGENSPLHF | TGTGCCAGCATTTCCTCTGGGGGGGAAAATTCACCCCTCCACTTT
TRBJ1-4 | - | TRBV7-2 | - | CASSLAGAPNEKLFF | TGTGCCAGCAGCTTAGCGGGGGCGCCTAATGAAAAACTGTTTTTT
TRBJ2-7 | - | TRBV2 | once | CASMLASIYEQYF | TGTGCCAGCATGCTAGCGTCTATTTACGAGCAGTACTTC
TRBJ2-7 | TRBD1 | TRBV4-1 | few | CASSLKHRGLSYEQYF | TGCGCCAGCAGCCTCAAACACAGGGGGCTCTCCTACGAGCAGTACTTC
TRBJ1-4 | - | TRBV6-1 | - | CASSQSTNEKLFF | TGTGCCAGCAGTCAGTCAACTAATGAAAAACTGTTTTTT
TRBJ1-1 | - | TRBV9 | - | CASSPYGGENTEAFF | TGTGCCAGCAGCCCCTACGGAGGGGAGAACACTGAAGCTTTCTTT
TRBJ2-7 | TRBD1 | TRBV30 | - | CAWSYFLGQGGEQYF | TGTGCCTGGAGTTATTTTCTCGGACAGGGCGGAGAGCAGTACTTC
TRBJ2-3 | - | TRBV18 | - | CASSWEGVKDTQYF | TGTGCCAGCTCATGGGAAGGGGTCAAAGATACGCAGTATTTT
TRBJ1-3 | - | TRBV28 | few | CASSSPSGAYGNTIYF | TGTGCCAGCAGTTCCCCCTCAGGGGCGTATGGAAACACCATATATTTT
TRBJ2-3 | - | TRBV28 | once | CASSQTGTPRPDTQYF | TGTGCCAGCAGTCAAACCGGGACTCCCCGGCCAGATACGCAGTATTTT
TRBJ1-1 | TRBD1 | TRBV27 | few | CASSFNRGSEAFF | TGTGCCAGCAGTTTTAACAGGGGAAGTGAAGCTTTCTTT
TRBJ2-5 | TRBD1 | TRBV7-8 | few | CASSRTGLGTQYF | TGTGCCAGCAGTAGGACAGGGCTTGGGACCCAGTACTTC
TRBJ2-7 | TRBD1 | TRBV28 | - | CASSSGQGYEQYF | TGTGCCAGCAGTTCAGGACAGGGCTACGAGCAGTACTTC
TRBJ2-3 | - | TRBV18 | - | CASSSRVEDTQYF | TGTGCCAGCTCGTCTCGAGTCGAGGATACGCAGTATTTT